This entry is about one T cell receptor (beta chain). What it binds is not known. The sample comes from a study of OX40 agonist ivuxolimab in advanced cancers. Study-wide context: From about 20 to 80 years was the age range, with a mean of roughly 64 years, and approximately 84% were male. Partial responses were recorded for three patients, including one with hepatocellular carcinoma and two with cutaneous melanoma.

General study findings and limits: Some of the lowest clonal expansion was seen in partial responders at 0.1-3.0 mg/kg. Averaged across samples, CD8+ T cells carried more expanded clones than CD4+ did.

Germline V lookup: CDR1 SGHNT, CDR2 YYREEE (reference sequence). Trimming shortened V by 0 bases and J by 5 bases, and 3 bases separated the two germline ends. The CDR3 runs 12 residues. Some clones are missing from TCRdb's copy, which holds only in-frame ones; the method was immunoSEQ multiplex PCR. The sample contains tens of thousands of clones, roughly nine tenths of which appear only once. The source material was CD4+ or CD8+ T cells sorted from blood, sampled in a trial of the OX40 agonist ivuxolimab. This chain joins TRBV5-4 and TRBJ2-1, with D uncertain. This sequence originates from an adult with an advanced solid tumor such as melanoma, head and neck, liver or kidney cancer. The CDR3 here is CASSLEDNEQFF. The CDR3 DNA is TGTGCCAGCAGCTTGGAAGACAATGAGCAGTTCTTC. Combining the CDR3 with reference TRBV5-4 and TRBJ2-1 gives the whole variable domain ETGVTQSPTHLIKTRGQQVTLRCSSQSGHNTVSWYQQALGQGPQFIFQYYREEENGRGNFPPRFSGLQFPNYSSELNVNALELDDSALYLCASSLEDNEQFFGPGTRLTVL.